This record looks at one T cell receptor beta chain sequence and its context. Its antigen remains unidentified. The CDR3 runs to 13 residues. Between the trimmed V and J ends, which lost 5 bases and 5 bases, there was a span of 12 bases. The V gene's germline CDR1 is MDHEN and CDR2 SYDVKM. This sample stems from a study of shared clonotypes between healthy human individuals. Overall study context: Sampling drew on donors who were a couple of women and a few men aged 18 to 49. Whole-study findings and limits: Memory subsets had estimated richness that was generally smaller than that of naive subsets. Non-shared clonotypes had lower generation probabilities than clonotypes shared by all four sorted-subset donors.

This was a deep-level run. TCRdb keeps only in-frame clones here, not all; method: immunoSEQ multiplex PCR. The sample contains about 2.2 million clones, roughly 95% of which appear only once. Only CD45RO-negative cells positively selected for CCR7 counted as naive CD8 cells, so terminally differentiated effector memory CD45RA+ cells were excluded. This rearrangement joins TRBV28 to TRBJ1-1; maybe TRBD1 (6 bases). Sample: naive CD8+ T cells from PBMCs. The sequence derives from a man aged 18 to 35 in good health. Some clones in this sample may be carry-over from other donors' samples. CDR3 sequence reads: CASSVLQGTEAFF. DNA of the CDR3: TGTGCCAGCAGTGTACTACAGGGAACTGAAGCTTTCTTT.